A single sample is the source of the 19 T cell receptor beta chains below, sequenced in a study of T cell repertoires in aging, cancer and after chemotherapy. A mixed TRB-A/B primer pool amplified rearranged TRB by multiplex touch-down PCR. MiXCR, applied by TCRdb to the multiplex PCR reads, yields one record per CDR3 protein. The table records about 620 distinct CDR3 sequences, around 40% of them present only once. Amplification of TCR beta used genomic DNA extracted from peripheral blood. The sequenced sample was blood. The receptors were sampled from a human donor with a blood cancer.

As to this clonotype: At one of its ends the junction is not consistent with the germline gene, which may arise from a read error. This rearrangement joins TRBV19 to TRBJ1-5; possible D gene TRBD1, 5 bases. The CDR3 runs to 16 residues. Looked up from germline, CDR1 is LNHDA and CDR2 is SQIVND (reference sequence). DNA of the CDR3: TGTGCCGGTACCCCCTCGGGGGGAGGGAGCAATCAGCCCCAGCATTTC. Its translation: CAGTPSGGGSNQPQHF.

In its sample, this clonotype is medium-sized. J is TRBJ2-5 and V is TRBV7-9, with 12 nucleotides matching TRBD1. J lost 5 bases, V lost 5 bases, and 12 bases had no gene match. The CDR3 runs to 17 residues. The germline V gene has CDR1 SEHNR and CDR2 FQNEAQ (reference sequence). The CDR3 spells CASSRLRDRGRRETQYF. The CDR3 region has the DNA TGTGCCAGCAGCCGACTCCGGGACAGGGGGCGCCGGGAGACCCAGTACTTC.

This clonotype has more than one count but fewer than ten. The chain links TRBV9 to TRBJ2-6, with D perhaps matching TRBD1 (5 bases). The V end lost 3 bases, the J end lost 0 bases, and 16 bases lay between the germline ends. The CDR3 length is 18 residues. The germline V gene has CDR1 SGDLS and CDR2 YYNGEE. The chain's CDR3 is CASSAPPGRRSGANVLTF. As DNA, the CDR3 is TGTGCCAGCAGCGCCCCCCCAGGGCGACGCTCTGGGGCCAACGTCCTGACTTTC. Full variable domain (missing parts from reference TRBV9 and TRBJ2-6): DSGVTQTPKHLITATGQRVTLRCSPRSGDLSVYWYQQSLDQGLQFLIQYYNGEERAKGNILERFSAQQFPDLHSELNLSSLELGDSALYFCASSAPPGRRSGANVLTFGAGSRLTVL.

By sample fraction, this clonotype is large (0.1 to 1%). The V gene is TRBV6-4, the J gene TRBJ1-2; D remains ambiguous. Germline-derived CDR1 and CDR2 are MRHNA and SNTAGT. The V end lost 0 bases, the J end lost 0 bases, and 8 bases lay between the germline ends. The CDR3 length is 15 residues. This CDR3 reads CASSDSGSPNYGYTF. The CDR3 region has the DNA TGTGCCAGCAGTGACTCAGGCAGCCCTAACTATGGCTACACCTTC.

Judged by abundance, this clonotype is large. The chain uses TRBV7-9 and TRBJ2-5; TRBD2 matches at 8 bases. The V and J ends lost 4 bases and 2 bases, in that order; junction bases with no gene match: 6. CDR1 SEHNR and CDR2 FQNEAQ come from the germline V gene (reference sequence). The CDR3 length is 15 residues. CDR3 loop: CASSSFRGGQETQYF. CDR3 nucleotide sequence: TGTGCCAGCAGCTCTTTTCGGGGGGGTCAAGAGACCCAGTACTTC.

The CDR3 DNA reads TGTGCCAGCAGCCGCGATGGGACTAGCGGGGATTTTGTGTCCTACAATGAGCAGTTCTTC. It translates to CASSRDGTSGDFVSYNEQFF. V usage is TRBV12-3 or TRBV12-4 and J usage is TRBJ2-1; 13 nucleotides line up with TRBD2. J was trimmed by 1 base and V by 6 bases; bases with no gene match: 15. This CDR3 is 20 amino acids long.

The CDR3 protein is CASIRDREAFF. The CDR3 region has the DNA TGTGCCAGCATCCGGGACAGGGAAGCTTTCTTT. The chain combines TRBV6-1 with TRBJ1-1; 8 bases match TRBD1. CDR1 is MNHNS, CDR2 SASEGT, per germline. The J segment lost 8 bases and the V segment lost 7 bases, leaving 3 bases of the junction unmatched. This CDR3 has 11 amino acids.

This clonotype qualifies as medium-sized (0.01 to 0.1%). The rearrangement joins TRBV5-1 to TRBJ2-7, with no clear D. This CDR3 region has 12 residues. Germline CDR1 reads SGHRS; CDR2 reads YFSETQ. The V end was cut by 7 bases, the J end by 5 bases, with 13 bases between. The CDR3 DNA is TGCGCCAGCCGTGGGCTAAACAACGAGCAGTACTTC. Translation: CASRGLNNEQYF.

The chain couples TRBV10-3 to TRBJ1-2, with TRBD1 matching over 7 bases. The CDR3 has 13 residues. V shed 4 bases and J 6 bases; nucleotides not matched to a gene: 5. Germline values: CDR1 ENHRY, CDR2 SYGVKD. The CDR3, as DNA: TGTGCCATCAGTGGGCAGGGGGTTAATGGCTACACCTTC. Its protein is CAISGQGVNGYTF.

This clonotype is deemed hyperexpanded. CDR3 DNA: TGCAGCGTCCCCGAGGGTCTCTTCTATGGCTACACCTTC. Its translation: CSVPEGLFYGYTF. The chain links TRBV29-1 to TRBJ1-2; no definite D call. The CDR3 is 13 amino acids. The germline V gene encodes CDR1 SQVTM and CDR2 ANQGSEA. Between the trimmed V and J ends, which lost 6 bases and 4 bases, there was a span of 15 bases.

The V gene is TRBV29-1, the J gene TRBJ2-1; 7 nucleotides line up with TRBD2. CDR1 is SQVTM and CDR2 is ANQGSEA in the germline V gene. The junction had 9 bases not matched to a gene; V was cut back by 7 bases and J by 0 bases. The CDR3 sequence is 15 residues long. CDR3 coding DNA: TGCAGCGCTAGTAGCGGGTCGGGCTCCTACAATGAGCAGTTCTTC. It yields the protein CSASSGSGSYNEQFF.

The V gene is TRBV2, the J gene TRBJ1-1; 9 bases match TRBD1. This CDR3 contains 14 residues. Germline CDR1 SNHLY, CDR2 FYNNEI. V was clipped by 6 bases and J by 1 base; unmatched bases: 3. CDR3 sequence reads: CASSQQGANTEAFF. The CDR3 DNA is TGTGCCAGCAGCCAACAGGGGGCGAACACTGAAGCTTTCTTT.

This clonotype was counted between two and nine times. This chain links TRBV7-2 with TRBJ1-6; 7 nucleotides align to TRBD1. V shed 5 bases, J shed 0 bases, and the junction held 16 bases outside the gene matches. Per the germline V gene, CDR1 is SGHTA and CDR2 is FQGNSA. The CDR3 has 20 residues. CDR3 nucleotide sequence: TGTGCCAGCAGCCACACTTTCCCGGGACAGCGAAGCTCCTATAATTCACCCCTCCACTTT. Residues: CASSHTFPGQRSSYNSPLHF.

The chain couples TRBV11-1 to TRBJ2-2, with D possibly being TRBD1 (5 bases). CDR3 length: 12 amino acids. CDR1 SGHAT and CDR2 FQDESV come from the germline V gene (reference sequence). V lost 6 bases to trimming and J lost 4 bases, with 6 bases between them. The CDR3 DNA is TGTGCCAGCAGAAGGGGCACCGGGGAGCTGTTTTTT. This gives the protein CASRRGTGELFF.

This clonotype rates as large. CDR3 sequence (DNA): TGTGCCACCAGCGAGGCCATCTCTGGAAACACCATATATTTT. Its translation: CATSEAISGNTIYF. This sequence joins TRBV15 and TRBJ1-3; D gene uncertain. The CDR3 totals 14 residues. CDR1 LNHNV and CDR2 YYDKDF come from the germline V gene (reference sequence). The ends were cut back, 5 bases at V and 0 bases at J, with 8 bases in the middle. Together with reference TRBV15 and TRBJ1-3, the CDR3 gives the full variable domain: DAMVIQNPRYQVTQFGKPVTLSCSQTLNHNVMYWYQQKSSQAPKLLFHYYDKDFNNEADTPDNFQSRRPNTSFCFLDIRSPGLGDTAMYLCATSEAISGNTIYFGEGSWLTVV.

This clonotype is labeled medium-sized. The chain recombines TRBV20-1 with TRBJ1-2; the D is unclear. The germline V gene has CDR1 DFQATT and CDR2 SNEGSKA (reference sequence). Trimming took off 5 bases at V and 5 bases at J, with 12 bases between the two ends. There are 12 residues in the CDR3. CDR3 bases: TGCAGTGCTTCGTCTCCAGGATATGGCTACACCTTC. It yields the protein CSASSPGYGYTF.

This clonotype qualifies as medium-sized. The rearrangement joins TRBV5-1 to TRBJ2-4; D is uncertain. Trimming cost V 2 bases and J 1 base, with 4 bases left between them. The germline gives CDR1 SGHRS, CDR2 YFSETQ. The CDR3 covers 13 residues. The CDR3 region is CASSLDAKNIQYF. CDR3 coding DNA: TGCGCCAGCAGCTTAGACGCCAAAAACATTCAGTACTTC. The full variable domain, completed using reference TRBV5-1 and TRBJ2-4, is KAGVTQTPRYLIKTRGQQVTLSCSPISGHRSVSWYQQTPGQGLQFLFEYFSETQRNKGNFPGRFSGRQFSNSRSEMNVSTLELGDSALYLCASSLDAKNIQYFGAGTRLSVL.

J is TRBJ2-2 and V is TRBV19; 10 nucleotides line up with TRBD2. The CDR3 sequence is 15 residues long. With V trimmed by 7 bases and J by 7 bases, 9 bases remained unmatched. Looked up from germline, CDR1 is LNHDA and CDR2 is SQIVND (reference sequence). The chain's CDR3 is CASTDSGGANGELFF. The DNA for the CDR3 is TGTGCCAGTACGGACAGCGGGGGGGCCAACGGGGAGCTGTTTTTT.

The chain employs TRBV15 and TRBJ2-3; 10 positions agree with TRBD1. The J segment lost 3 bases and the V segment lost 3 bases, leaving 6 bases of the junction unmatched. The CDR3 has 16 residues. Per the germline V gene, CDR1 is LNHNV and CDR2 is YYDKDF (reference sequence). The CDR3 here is CATSRDRGTKTDTQYF. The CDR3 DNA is TGTGCCACCAGCAGGGACAGGGGGACAAAGACAGATACGCAGTATTTT. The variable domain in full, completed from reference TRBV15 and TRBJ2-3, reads DAMVIQNPRYQVTQFGKPVTLSCSQTLNHNVMYWYQQKSSQAPKLLFHYYDKDFNNEADTPDNFQSRRPNTSFCFLDIRSPGLGDTAMYLCATSRDRGTKTDTQYFGPGTRLTVL.